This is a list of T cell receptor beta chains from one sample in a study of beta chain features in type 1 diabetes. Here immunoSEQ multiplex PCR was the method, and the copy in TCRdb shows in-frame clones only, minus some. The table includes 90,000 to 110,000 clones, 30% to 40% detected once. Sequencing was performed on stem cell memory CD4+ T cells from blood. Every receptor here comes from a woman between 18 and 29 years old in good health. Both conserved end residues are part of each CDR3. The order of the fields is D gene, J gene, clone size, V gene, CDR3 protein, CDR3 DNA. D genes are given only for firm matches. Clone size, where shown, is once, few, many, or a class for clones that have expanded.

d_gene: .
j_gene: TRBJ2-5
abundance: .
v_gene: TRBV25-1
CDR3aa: CASSERIAKTQYF
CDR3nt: TGTGCCAGCAGTGAGAGGATTGCGAAGACCCAGTACTTC

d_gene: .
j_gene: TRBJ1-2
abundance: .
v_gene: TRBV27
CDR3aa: CASSSTINYGYTF
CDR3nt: TGTGCCAGCAGTTCGACAATTAACTATGGCTACACCTTC

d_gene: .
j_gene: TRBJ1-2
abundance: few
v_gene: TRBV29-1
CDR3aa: CSVEDWVPQKTRDGYTF
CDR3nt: TGCAGCGTTGAAGATTGGGTGCCTCAAAAGACCCGGGATGGCTACACCTTC

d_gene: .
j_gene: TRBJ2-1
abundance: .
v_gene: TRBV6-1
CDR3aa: CATAVTGNSNNEQFF
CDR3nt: TGTGCCACTGCGGTTACAGGGAATTCCAACAATGAGCAGTTCTTC

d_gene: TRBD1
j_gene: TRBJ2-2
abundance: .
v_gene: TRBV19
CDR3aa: CATPSLDRRNTGELFF
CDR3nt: TGTGCGACACCCTCCCTGGACAGGAGAAACACCGGGGAGCTGTTTTTT

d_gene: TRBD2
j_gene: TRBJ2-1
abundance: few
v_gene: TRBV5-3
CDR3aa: CARRLAGFQEQFF
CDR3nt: TGTGCCAGAAGGCTAGCGGGATTCCAGGAGCAGTTCTTC

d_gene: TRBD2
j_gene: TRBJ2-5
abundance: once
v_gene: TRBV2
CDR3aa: CASSSGLAGVETQYF
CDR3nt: TGTGCCAGCAGCTCGGGACTAGCGGGAGTGGAGACCCAGTACTTC

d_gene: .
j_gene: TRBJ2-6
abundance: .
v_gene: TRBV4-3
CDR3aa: CASSQVNLRGASGANVLTF
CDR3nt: TGCGCCAGCAGCCAAGTAAACTTACGGGGGGCCTCTGGGGCCAACGTCCTGACTTTC

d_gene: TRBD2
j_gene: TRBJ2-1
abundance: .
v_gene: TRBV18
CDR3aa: CASSPRTRWTSGGSPYNEQFF
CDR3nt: TGTGCCAGCTCACCACGGACTAGATGGACTAGCGGAGGCAGCCCCTACAATGAGCAGTTCTTC

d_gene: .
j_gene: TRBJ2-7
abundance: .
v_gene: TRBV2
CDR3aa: CASRTGYEQYF
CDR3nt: TGTGCCAGCAGGACAGGCTACGAGCAGTACTTC

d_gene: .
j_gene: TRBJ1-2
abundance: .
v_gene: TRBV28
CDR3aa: CASRGVGRGGYGYTF
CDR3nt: TGTGCCAGCAGGGGGGTAGGCAGGGGCGGCTATGGCTACACCTTC

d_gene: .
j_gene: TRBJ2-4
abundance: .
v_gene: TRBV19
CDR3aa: CASSALQGADKNIQYF
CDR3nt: TGTGCCAGTAGTGCCCTACAGGGAGCGGACAAAAACATTCAGTACTTC

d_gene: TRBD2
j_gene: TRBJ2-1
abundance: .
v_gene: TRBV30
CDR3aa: CAWSGTSGYNEQFF
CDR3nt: TGTGCCTGGAGTGGGACTAGCGGCTACAATGAGCAGTTCTTC

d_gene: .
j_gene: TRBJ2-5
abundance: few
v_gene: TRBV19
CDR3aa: CASSSLSGETQYF
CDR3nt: TGTGCCAGTAGTTCCCTATCCGGGGAGACCCAGTACTTC

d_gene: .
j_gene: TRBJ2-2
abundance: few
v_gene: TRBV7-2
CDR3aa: CASRGTVNTGELFF
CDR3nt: TGTGCCAGCCGGGGGACAGTCAACACCGGGGAGCTGTTTTTT

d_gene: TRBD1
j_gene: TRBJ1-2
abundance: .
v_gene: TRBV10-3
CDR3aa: CAITGQARYGYTF
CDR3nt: TGTGCCATTACGGGACAGGCTCGGTATGGCTACACCTTC

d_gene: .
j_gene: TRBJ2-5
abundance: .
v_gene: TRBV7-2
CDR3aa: CASSLPGVRETQYF
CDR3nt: TGTGCCAGCAGCTTACCAGGGGTGCGAGAGACCCAGTACTTC

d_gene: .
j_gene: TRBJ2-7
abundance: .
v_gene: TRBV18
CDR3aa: CASSFGRVPYEQYF
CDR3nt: TGTGCCAGCTCATTTGGGCGGGTCCCCTACGAGCAGTACTTC

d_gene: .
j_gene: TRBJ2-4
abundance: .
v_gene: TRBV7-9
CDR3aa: CASSLVFGQLLAKNIQYF
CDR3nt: TGTGCCAGCAGCTTAGTCTTCGGTCAACTATTAGCCAAAAACATTCAGTACTTC

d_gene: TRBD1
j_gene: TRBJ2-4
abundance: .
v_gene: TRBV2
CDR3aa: CASSEGLGQGVKNIQYF
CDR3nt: TGTGCCAGCAGTGAAGGTCTTGGACAGGGGGTCAAAAACATTCAGTACTTC

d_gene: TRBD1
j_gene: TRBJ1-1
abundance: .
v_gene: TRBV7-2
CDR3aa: CASSWDRSNTEAFF
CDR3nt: TGTGCCAGCAGCTGGGACAGGTCAAACACTGAAGCTTTCTTT

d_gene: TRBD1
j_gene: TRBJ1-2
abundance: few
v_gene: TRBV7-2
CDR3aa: CASSLSRDRGFYGYTF
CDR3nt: TGTGCCAGCAGCTTATCCCGGGACAGGGGCTTCTATGGCTACACCTTC

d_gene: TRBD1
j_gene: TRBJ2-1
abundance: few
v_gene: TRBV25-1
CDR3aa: CASSGAGGSYNEQFF
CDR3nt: TGTGCCAGCAGTGGGGCAGGGGGCTCCTACAATGAGCAGTTCTTC

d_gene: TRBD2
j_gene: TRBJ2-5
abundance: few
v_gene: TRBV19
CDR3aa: CASSTSGRGETQYF
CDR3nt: TGTGCCAGTAGTACTAGCGGGAGGGGAGAGACCCAGTACTTC

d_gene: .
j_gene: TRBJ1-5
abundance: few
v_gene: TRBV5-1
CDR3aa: CASSLQSGKQPQHF
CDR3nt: TGCGCCAGCAGCTTGCAATCAGGGAAACAGCCCCAGCATTTT

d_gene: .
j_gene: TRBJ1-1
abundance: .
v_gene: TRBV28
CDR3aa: CASRRTPGETEAFF
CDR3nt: TGTGCCAGCAGGCGAACCCCAGGGGAAACTGAAGCTTTCTTT

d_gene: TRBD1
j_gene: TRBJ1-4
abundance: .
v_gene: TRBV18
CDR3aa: CASSFRDRGPTTNEKLFF
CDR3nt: TGTGCCAGCTCATTCCGGGACAGGGGGCCCACAACTAATGAAAAACTGTTTTTT

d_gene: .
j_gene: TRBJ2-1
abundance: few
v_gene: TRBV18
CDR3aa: CASSQVRNEQFF
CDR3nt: TGTGCCAGCTCCCAGGTTCGGAATGAGCAGTTCTTC

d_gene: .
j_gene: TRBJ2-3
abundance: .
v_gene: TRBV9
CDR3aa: CASSESRDWVTSTDTQYF
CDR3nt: TGTGCCAGCAGCGAAAGCCGGGACTGGGTCACTAGCACAGATACGCAGTATTTT

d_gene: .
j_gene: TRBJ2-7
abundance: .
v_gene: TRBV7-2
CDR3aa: CASSLVGPGYEQYF
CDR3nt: TGTGCCAGCAGCTTAGTGGGCCCGGGGTACGAGCAGTACTTC

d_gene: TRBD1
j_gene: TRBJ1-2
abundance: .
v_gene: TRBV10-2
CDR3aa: CASSPEGAGYGYTF
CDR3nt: TGCGCCAGCAGTCCCGAGGGGGCGGGGTATGGCTACACCTTC

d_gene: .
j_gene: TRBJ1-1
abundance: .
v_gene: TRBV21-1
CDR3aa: CASSKCGRQFTEAFF
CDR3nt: TGTGCCAGCAGCAAATGCGGAAGGCAATTCACTGAAGCTTTCTTT

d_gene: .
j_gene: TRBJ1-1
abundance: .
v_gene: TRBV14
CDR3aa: CASSQELTNTEAFF
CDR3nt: TGTGCCAGCAGCCAAGAGCTGACAAACACTGAAGCTTTCTTT

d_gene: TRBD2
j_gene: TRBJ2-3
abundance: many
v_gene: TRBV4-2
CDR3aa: CASSQGSGRAFGPTDTQYF
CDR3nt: TGTGCCAGCAGCCAAGGAAGCGGGAGGGCCTTCGGCCCCACAGATACGCAGTATTTT

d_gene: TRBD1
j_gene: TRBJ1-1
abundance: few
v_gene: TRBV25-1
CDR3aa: CASSEYGTANTEAFF
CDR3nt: TGTGCCAGCAGTGAATATGGGACAGCGAACACTGAAGCTTTCTTT

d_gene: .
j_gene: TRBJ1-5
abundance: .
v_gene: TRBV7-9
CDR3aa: CASSLALGLGVGGQPQHF
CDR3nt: TGTGCCAGCAGCTTAGCGCTGGGGCTAGGGGTCGGGGGTCAGCCCCAGCATTTT

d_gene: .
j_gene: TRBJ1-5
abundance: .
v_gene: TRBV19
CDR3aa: CASSIGGGQPQHF
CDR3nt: TGTGCCAGTAGTATTGGGGGGGGTCAGCCCCAGCATTTT

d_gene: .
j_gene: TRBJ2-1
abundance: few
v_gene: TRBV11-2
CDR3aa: CASSLVRGWEFF
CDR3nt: TGTGCCAGCAGCTTAGTGCGCGGGTGGGAGTTCTTC

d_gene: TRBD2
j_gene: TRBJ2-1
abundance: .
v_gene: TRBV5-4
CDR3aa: CASSLPSGSGEQFF
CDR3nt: TGTGCCAGCAGCTTGCCTAGCGGGAGCGGTGAGCAGTTCTTC

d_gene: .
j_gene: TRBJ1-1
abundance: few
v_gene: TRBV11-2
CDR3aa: CASSSSVVTEAFF
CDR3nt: TGTGCCAGCAGCTCGTCGGTGGTCACTGAAGCTTTCTTT

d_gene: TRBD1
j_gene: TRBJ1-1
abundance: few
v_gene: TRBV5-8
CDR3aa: CASSAGQGGTWVTEAFF
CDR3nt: TGTGCCAGCAGCGCAGGACAGGGGGGAACGTGGGTCACTGAAGCTTTCTTT